Shown below are 2 T cell receptor beta chains from a single sample sequenced in a study of graft-versus-host responses after intestinal transplantation. The method was immunoSEQ multiplex PCR; TCRdb's version includes in-frame clones alone and lacks a portion of them. This table has about 18,000 clones, about nine tenths appearing once. This material consisted of PBMCs, taken about 350 days after transplant. The receptors stem from a human patient who received an intestinal transplant, so some T cells may come from the graft donor.

The chain carries TRBV11-2 and TRBJ2-1; TRBD1 matches at 10 bases. This CDR3 spans 16 amino acids. J lost 6 bases, V lost 5 bases, and 10 bases had no gene match. The germline V gene has CDR1 SGHAT and CDR2 FQNNGV. The CDR3 loop reads CASSQRTGGTSNEQFF. CDR3 nucleotides: TGTGCCAGCAGCCAACGGACAGGGGGAACTTCCAATGAGCAGTTCTTC.

The gene calls are TRBV28 and TRBJ2-1; perhaps TRBD1 as D (6 bases). The CDR3 is 16 residues long. Germline V lookup: CDR1 MDHEN, CDR2 SYDVKM. V lost 2 bases and J 4 bases, leaving 15 bases between the germline ends. The CDR3 DNA follows: TGTGCCAGCAGTTTACGGCCCCCCAGGGGTTACAATGAGCAGTTCTTC. Its translation: CASSLRPPRGYNEQFF.